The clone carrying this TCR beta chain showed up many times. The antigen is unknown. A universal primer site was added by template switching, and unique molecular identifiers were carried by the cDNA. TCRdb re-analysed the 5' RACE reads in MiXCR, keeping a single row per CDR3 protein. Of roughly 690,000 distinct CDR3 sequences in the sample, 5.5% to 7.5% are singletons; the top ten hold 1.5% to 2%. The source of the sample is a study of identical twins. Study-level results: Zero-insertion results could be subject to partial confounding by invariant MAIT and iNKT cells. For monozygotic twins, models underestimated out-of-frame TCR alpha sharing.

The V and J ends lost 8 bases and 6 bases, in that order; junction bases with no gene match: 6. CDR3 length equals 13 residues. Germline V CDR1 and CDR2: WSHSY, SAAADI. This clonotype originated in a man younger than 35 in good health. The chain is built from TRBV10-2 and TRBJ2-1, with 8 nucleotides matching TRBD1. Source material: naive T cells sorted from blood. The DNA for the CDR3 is TGCGCCAGCCTCATTACAGGGGGCAATGAGCAGTTCTTC. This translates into CASLITGGNEQFF.